Below, 14 T cell receptor beta chains from the same sample are listed, as sequenced in a study of blood T cell repertoires in COVID-19. Measured with immunoSEQ multiplex PCR; TCRdb has only the in-frame clones, and not every one. The top ten hold about 4.8% of the sample, which has 99,000 or so clones, approximately 80% seen once. Sequenced: peripheral blood. Every receptor here comes from a man aged 55 to 70 with acute or convalescent COVID-19.

V is TRBV5-1 and J is TRBJ2-1, with 8 bases fitting TRBD1. In germline, CDR1 is SGHRS, CDR2 YFSETQ. The V and J ends lost 5 bases and 0 bases, in that order; junction bases with no gene match: 4. CDR3 size: 15 residues. The CDR3 DNA sequence: TGCGCCAGCAGTAGGGGACAGGCCTCCTACAATGAGCAGTTCTTC. Its translation: CASSRGQASYNEQFF.

The chain uses TRBV9 and TRBJ2-3; D not certain. V lost 2 bases and J lost 2, with 12 bases in between. The CDR3 has 15 amino acids. The germline V gene encodes CDR1 SGDLS and CDR2 YYNGEE. CDR3 residues: CASSVSRLSTDTQYF. CDR3 in DNA: TGTGCCAGCAGCGTTTCCCGTTTATCCACAGATACGCAGTATTTT.

V gene TRBV7-3 combines with J gene TRBJ1-2; TRBD1 aligns across 7 bases. Germline V gene data show CDR1 as SGHTA and CDR2 as FQGTGA. V gave up 4 bases and J gave up 7 bases; unmatched junction bases: 12. This CDR3 contains 15 residues. CDR3 amino acids: CASSSRQGALGGYTF. CDR3 sequence (DNA): TGTGCCAGCAGCTCTCGACAGGGCGCACTGGGTGGCTACACCTTC.

The chain combines TRBV11-2 with TRBJ1-2; the match to TRBD1 covers 9 bases. The CDR3 is 17 residues long. The V gene's germline CDR1 is SGHAT and CDR2 FQNNGV. V lost 1 base, J lost 8 bases, and 14 bases stayed unmatched. In DNA, the CDR3 is TGTGCCAGCAGCTTAGTGGGGTGGGGACAGGGTATAGGCGGCTACACCTTC. Translation gives CASSLVGWGQGIGGYTF.

The chain combines TRBV7-2 with TRBJ2-1; tentative D call: TRBD1 (6 bases). The CDR3 consists of 15 residues. Deletions cut 1 base from V and 4 bases from J, with 11 bases between. The germline V gene encodes CDR1 SGHTA and CDR2 FQGNSA. CDR3 sequence: CASSLDFGQYNEQFF. For the CDR3, the DNA is TGTGCCAGCAGCTTAGATTTTGGACAGTACAATGAGCAGTTCTTC.

The CDR3 loop is CASSLTGQQFF. The CDR3 coding sequence is TGTGCCAGCAGCCTAACAGGGCAGCAGTTCTTC. The rearrangement links TRBV5-4 to TRBJ2-1, with D perhaps matching TRBD1 (6 bases). Trimming took off 4 bases at V and 11 bases at J, with 10 bases between the two ends. Germline V gene data show CDR1 as SGHNT and CDR2 as YYREEE (reference sequence). CDR3 length: 11 amino acids.

This chain uses TRBV7-2 with TRBJ2-7, with 8 positions matching TRBD2. The trim removed 5 bases at V and 4 bases at J, leaving 7 bases unmatched. The CDR3 has 14 amino acids. Germline loops: CDR1 SGHTA, CDR2 FQGNSA. The CDR3 region is CASSTSGSVYEQYF. As DNA, the CDR3 is TGTGCCAGCAGCACAAGCGGGAGTGTGTACGAGCAGTACTTC.

The J gene is TRBJ1-5, the V gene TRBV5-6; TRBD1 matches at 11 bases. V was clipped by 4 bases and J by 3 bases; unmatched bases: 6. This CDR3 has 16 amino acids. Germline V CDR1 and CDR2: SGHDT, YYEEEE. The CDR3 spells CASSPGTGGYNQPQHF. CDR3 in DNA: TGTGCCAGCAGCCCAGGGACAGGGGGGTACAATCAGCCCCAGCATTTT.

The chain recombines TRBV15 with TRBJ1-5; possible D gene TRBD1, 5 bases. Trimming pared 1 base from V and 3 bases from J, leaving 13 bases between. The CDR3 is 16 amino acids. The germline CDR1 and CDR2 sequences are LNHNV and YYDKDF (reference sequence). DNA for the CDR3: TGTGCCACCAGCAGAGCCCTCAGCAGGGCCAATCAGCCCCAGCATTTT. Protein sequence: CATSRALSRANQPQHF.

In DNA form, the CDR3 reads TGTGCCAGCAGCCCTGGAGTGTCGGGACTAGCGGGAGGAAGCACAGATACGCAGTATTTT. Protein product: CASSPGVSGLAGGSTDTQYF. This chain links TRBV5-4 with TRBJ2-3; 15 positions match TRBD2. This CDR3 contains 20 residues. Germline assignment: CDR1 SGHNT and CDR2 YYREEE (reference sequence). V lost 4 bases and J lost 0; bases outside the gene matches: 12.

The gene calls are TRBV6-5 and TRBJ1-2; D is unclear. Germline values: CDR1 MNHEY, CDR2 SVGAGI. The CDR3 has 12 residues. V shed 8 bases and J shed 4 bases, with 11 bases lying between them. CDR3 DNA sequence: TGTGCCAGCGCCCCAGACATCTATGGCTACACCTTC. This sequence encodes CASAPDIYGYTF.

The chain uses TRBV19 and TRBJ1-5, with D possibly matching TRBD1 (6 bases). V was trimmed by 8 bases and J by 2 bases, leaving 16 bases between them. Germline lookup yields CDR1 LNHDA and CDR2 SQIVND (reference sequence). The CDR3 runs 15 residues. In DNA form, the CDR3 reads TGTGCCAGTGCGAGTGGGGGCGCGGGCAATCAGCCCCAGCATTTT. Its protein is CASASGGAGNQPQHF.

This clone turned up a few times. The chain employs TRBV4-1 and TRBJ2-6; TRBD2 agrees at 8 bases. With 4 bases clipped from V and 0 bases from J, the junction kept 8 bases outside the gene matches. The V gene's germline CDR1 is MGHRA and CDR2 YSYEKL. The CDR3 is 18 amino acids. The CDR3 DNA reads TGCGCCAGCAGCCGGGGACTAGGGGTCAGCTCTGGGGCCAACGTCCTGACTTTC. It codes for CASSRGLGVSSGANVLTF.

The chain employs TRBV5-1 and TRBJ2-5; 13 positions agree with TRBD2. The trim removed 5 bases at V and 5 bases at J, leaving 9 bases unmatched. Germline loops: CDR1 SGHRS, CDR2 YFSETQ. The CDR3 runs 16 residues. The CDR3 loop reads CASRPTSGGGEETQYF. As DNA, the CDR3 is TGCGCCAGCAGACCTACTAGCGGGGGGGGCGAGGAGACCCAGTACTTC.